Sequencing of this TCR beta chain was carried out in a study of molecular identifiers for immune sequencing clone quantification. This CDR3 region has 14 residues. V shed 2 bases and J 1 base; nucleotides not matched to a gene: 2. TCRdb reprocessed the PCR reads with MiXCR, giving one entry per CDR3 protein. The sample has over 600,000 distinct CDR3 sequences; just under 20% are singletons. In its sample, this clonotype was seen many times. The V and J genes are TRBV12-3 or TRBV12-4 and TRBJ2-7; 7 bases fit TRBD1. The source is a human donor in good health. Some libraries in this study had Jurkat cell RNA spiked in. Sequencing input: naive CD8+ T cells from blood, with Jurkat cell RNA spiked in. Noted subset: FACS-sorted CD8+CD4-CCR7+CD45RA+ naive T cells. For the CDR3, the DNA is TGTGCCAGCAGTTTACGACAGGGTTCCTACGAGCAGTACTTC. Its protein product is CASSLRQGSYEQYF.